This T cell receptor (beta chain) was recorded in a study of blood T cell repertoires in COVID-19. Whole-study context: Both acute and convalescent COVID-19 samples were obtained from the United States, Italy and Spain. PBMCs, B-cell-depleted T cells, or T cells were the source of the cDNA or gDNA that made up the material.

Original data processing: How many nucleated cells were present was estimated from reference gene primer amplification. Only in-frame clones appear in the TCRdb table, and some are missing; sequencing was by immunoSEQ multiplex PCR. D and trimming come from the DNA, and the V and J calls and clone size come from that table. The profile covers some 100,000 clones, with around nine tenths appearing a single time and 10% taken by the ten largest. Trimming at V came to 6 bases and at J to 7 bases, leaving 5 bases not matched to a gene. Germline assignment: CDR1 SGHNT and CDR2 YYREEE (reference sequence). This CDR3 has 14 residues.

This chain joins TRBV5-4 and TRBJ2-1; 12 nucleotides match TRBD2. Specimen: peripheral blood. The sequence derives from a man aged 50-60 years with acute or convalescent COVID-19. CDR3 bases: TGTGCCAGCAAGACTAGCGGGAGCTCGAATGAGCAGTTCTTC. Its protein is CASKTSGSSNEQFF.